The 10 T cell receptor beta chains reported below all come from one sample, sequenced in a study of early T cells in non-severe SARS-CoV-2 infection. MiXCR, run by TCRdb on the 5' RACE reads, gives a single entry per CDR3 protein. The data hold some 98,000 distinct CDR3 sequences, with 9.5% to 11% observed a single time. The sequenced sample consisted of whole blood. The receptor set was obtained from an adult who was a healthcare worker with PCR-confirmed SARS-CoV-2 infection or an uninfected control (not recorded which).

Written as DNA, the CDR3 is TGTGCCAGCAGCGTAGGCAGCCCGAATGAAAAACTGTTTTTT. Translating gives CASSVGSPNEKLFF. The chain carries TRBV9 and TRBJ1-4, with D uncertain. CDR1 is SGDLS and CDR2 is YYNGEE in the germline V gene. Trimming took off 0 bases at V and 5 bases at J, with 8 bases between the two ends. The CDR3 contains 14 residues.

This clonotype was counted ten times or more. This chain uses TRBV7-3 with TRBJ2-6; D is unclear. This CDR3 contains 18 residues. The V gene's germline CDR1 is SGHTA and CDR2 FQGTGA. V was cut by 0 bases and J by 0 bases, with 12 bases left in between. The DNA for the CDR3 is TGTGCCAGCAGCTTAACAGGCAGTAAACTCTCTGGGGCCAACGTCCTGACTTTC. Translating it yields CASSLTGSKLSGANVLTF.

The table lists this clonotype with many counts. The chain has TRBV6-5 and TRBJ1-2, with D perhaps matching TRBD1 (5 bases). V lost 2 bases and J lost 4, with 8 bases in between. The CDR3 covers 13 residues. Germline CDR1 and CDR2: MNHEY and SVGAGI. The CDR3 sequence is CASSYRGLYGYTF. The CDR3 DNA reads TGTGCCAGCAGTTACAGGGGACTCTATGGCTACACCTTC.

This clonotype was recorded many times. The CDR3 DNA reads TGTGCCAGCAGTTTTGGGGGGGAGAATCAGCCCCAGCATTTT. This sequence encodes CASSFGGENQPQHF. V and J are TRBV27 and TRBJ1-5; D is possibly TRBD1 (5 bases). This CDR3 is 14 amino acids long. V shed 3 bases and J shed 4 bases, with 10 bases lying between them. Germline V gene data show CDR1 as MNHEY and CDR2 as SMNVEV (reference sequence).

This clonotype was seen more than once but under ten times. The V and J genes are TRBV28 and TRBJ1-1; 7 bases line up with TRBD1. The CDR3 runs to 14 residues. Germline values: CDR1 MDHEN, CDR2 SYDVKM. The V and J ends lost 5 bases and 2 bases, in that order; junction bases with no gene match: 5. This CDR3 is CASSADRDNTEAFF. The CDR3, as DNA: TGTGCCAGCAGTGCTGACAGGGATAACACTGAAGCTTTCTTT.

The chain has TRBV6-5 and TRBJ2-5, with TRBD1 matching 11 bases. The J segment lost 0 bases and the V segment lost 0 bases, leaving 6 bases of the junction unmatched. Germline V gives CDR1 MNHEY, CDR2 SVGAGI. CDR3 length: 18 residues. The CDR3 here is CASSYSKWDRGDQETQYF. In nucleotides, the CDR3 is TGTGCCAGCAGTTACTCGAAATGGGACAGGGGGGACCAAGAGACCCAGTACTTC.

This clonotype was picked up a small number of times. The chain employs TRBV5-6 and TRBJ2-1; D is ambiguous. V was clipped by 0 bases and J by 9 bases, with 10 bases between them. Germline V gene sequence: CDR1 SGHDT, CDR2 YYEEEE. The length of the CDR3 is 13 residues. CDR3 in DNA: TGTGCCAGCAGCTTGGATCGGGCTGTTGAGCAGTTCTTC. Translated, it gives CASSLDRAVEQFF.

The chain carries TRBV20-1 and TRBJ1-1; no clear D gene. The V gene's germline CDR1 is DFQATT and CDR2 SNEGSKA (reference sequence). The CDR3 spans 10 residues. The V and J ends lost 2 bases and 5 bases respectively, with 3 bases between them. The CDR3 region has the DNA TGCAGTGCTAGAAGGACTGAAGCTTTCTTT. Its translation: CSARRTEAFF.

This clonotype was recorded at least ten times. The chain links TRBV5-1 to TRBJ1-1; a possible D gene is TRBD1 (6 bases). The CDR3 spans 17 residues. Trimming removed 5 bases at V and 3 bases at J, with 23 bases between. In germline, CDR1 is SGHRS, CDR2 YFSETQ. For the CDR3, the DNA is TGCGCCAGCAGAGGGGGGCAATGGGACGGCAGAGACACTGAAGCTTTCTTT. Translation gives CASRGGQWDGRDTEAFF. The whole variable domain, filled in from reference TRBV5-1 and TRBJ1-1, reads KAGVTQTPRYLIKTRGQQVTLSCSPISGHRSVSWYQQTPGQGLQFLFEYFSETQRNKGNFPGRFSGRQFSNSRSEMNVSTLELGDSALYLCASRGGQWDGRDTEAFFGQGTRLTVV.

This clonotype was counted many times. V gene TRBV3-1 combines with J gene TRBJ2-1; the D gene could be TRBD1 or TRBD2 (5 bases each). Germline assignment: CDR1 LGHDT and CDR2 YNNKEL (reference sequence). CDR3 size: 14 residues. V shed 4 bases and J shed 3 bases, with 10 bases lying between them. CDR3 in DNA: TGTGCCAGCAGCCCCGAGGGGCGCTACAATGAGCAGTTCTTC. This codes for CASSPEGRYNEQFF.